This T cell receptor (beta chain) derives from a study of T and B cells in COVID-19 patients. Study-level background: Peripheral blood came from COVID-19 patients with active infection or after recovery. About 90% of the roughly 20 active-infection patients had comorbidities associated with unfavorable COVID-19 outcome.

TRB was amplified from around 250-500 ng of blood genomic DNA. Multiplex PCR with BIOMED2 TRB-A/B primer pools amplified TRB rearrangements. TCRdb reprocessed the multiplex PCR reads via MiXCR and lists one record per CDR3 protein. Altogether about 16,000 distinct CDR3 sequences are present, approximately 26% being singletons, with the ten largest covering approximately 3.3%. Per the germline V gene, CDR1 is SGHRS and CDR2 is YFSETQ. Trimming removed 4 bases from V and 0 bases from J; junction bases left unmatched: 4. The CDR3 consists of 16 residues. The chain carries TRBV5-1 and TRBJ2-2, with 9 bases aligning to TRBD2. Specimen: blood. This sequence was found in a human donor who had recovered from COVID-19. Here the CDR3 reads CASSPPSGTNTGELFF. The CDR3 region has the DNA TGCGCCAGCAGCCCCCCTAGCGGGACGAACACCGGGGAGCTGTTTTTT.